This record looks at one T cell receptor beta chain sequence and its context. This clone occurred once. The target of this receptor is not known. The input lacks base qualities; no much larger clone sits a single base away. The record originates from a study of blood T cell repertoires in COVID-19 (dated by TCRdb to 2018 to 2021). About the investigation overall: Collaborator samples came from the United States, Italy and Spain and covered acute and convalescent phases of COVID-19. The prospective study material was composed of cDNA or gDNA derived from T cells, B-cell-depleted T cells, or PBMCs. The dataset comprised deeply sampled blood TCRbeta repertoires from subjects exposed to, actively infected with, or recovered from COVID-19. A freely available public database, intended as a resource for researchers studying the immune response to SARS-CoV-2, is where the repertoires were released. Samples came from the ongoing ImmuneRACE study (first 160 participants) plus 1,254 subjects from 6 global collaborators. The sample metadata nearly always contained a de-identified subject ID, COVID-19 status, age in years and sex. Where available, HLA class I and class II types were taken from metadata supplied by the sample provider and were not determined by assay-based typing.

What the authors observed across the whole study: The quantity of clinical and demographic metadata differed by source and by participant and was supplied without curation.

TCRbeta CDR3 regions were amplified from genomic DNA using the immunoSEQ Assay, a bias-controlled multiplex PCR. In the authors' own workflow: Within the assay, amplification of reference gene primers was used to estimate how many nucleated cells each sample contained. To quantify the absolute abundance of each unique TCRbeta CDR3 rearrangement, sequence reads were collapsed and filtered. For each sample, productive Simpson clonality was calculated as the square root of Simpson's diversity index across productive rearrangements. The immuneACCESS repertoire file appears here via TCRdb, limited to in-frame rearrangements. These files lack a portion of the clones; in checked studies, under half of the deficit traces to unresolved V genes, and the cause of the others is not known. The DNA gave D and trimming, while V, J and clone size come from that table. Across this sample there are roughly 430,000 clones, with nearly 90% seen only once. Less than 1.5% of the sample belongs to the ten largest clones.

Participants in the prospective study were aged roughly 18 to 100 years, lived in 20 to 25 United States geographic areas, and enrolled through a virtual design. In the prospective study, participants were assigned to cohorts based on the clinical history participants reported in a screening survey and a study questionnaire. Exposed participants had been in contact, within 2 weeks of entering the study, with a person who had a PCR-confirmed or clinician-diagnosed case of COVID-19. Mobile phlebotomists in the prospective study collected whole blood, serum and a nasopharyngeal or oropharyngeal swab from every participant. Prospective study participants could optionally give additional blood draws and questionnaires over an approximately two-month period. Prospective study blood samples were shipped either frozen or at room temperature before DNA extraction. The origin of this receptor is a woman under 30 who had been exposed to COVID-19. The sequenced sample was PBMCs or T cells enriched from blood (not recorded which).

The CDR3 amino acid sequence is: CASKPTALQETQYF. The nucleotides read TGTGCCAGCAAACCGACAGCACTTCAAGAGACCCAGTACTTC. In this chain, TRBV6-5 is recombined with TRBJ2-5; possibly the D gene is TRBD1, per 5 matching bases. The CDR3 has 14 amino acids, counting the end cysteine and phenylalanine. Of all the DNA, just the CDR3 is kept, 42 bases in frame from base 1. V lost 7 bases and J lost 2 bases; the stretch between them is 14 bases long. CDR1 MNHEY and CDR2 SVGAGI were looked up in the germline V gene.